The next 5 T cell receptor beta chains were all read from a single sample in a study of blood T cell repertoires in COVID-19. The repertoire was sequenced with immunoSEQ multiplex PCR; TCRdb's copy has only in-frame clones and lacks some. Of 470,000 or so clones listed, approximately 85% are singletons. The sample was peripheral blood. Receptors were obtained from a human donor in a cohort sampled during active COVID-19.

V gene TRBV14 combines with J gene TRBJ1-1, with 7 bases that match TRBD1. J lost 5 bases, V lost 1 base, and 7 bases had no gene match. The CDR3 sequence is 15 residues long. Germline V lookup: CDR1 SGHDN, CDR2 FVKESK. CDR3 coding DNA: TGTGCCAGCAGCCAAGTGACAGGGAGTGGGACTGAAGCTTTCTTT. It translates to CASSQVTGSGTEAFF.

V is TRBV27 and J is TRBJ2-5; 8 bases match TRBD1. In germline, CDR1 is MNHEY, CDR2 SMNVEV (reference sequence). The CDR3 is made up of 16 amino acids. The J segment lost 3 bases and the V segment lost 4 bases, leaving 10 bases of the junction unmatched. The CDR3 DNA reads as TGTGCCAGCAGTTCCCCTCGGGGGACAGGAAAAGAGACCCAGTACTTC. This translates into CASSSPRGTGKETQYF.

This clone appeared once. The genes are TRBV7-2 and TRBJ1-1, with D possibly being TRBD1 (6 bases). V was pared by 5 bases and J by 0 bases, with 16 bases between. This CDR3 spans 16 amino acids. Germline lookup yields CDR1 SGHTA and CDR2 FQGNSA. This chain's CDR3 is CASSPRTAPLNTEAFF. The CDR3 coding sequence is TGTGCCAGCAGCCCGCGGACAGCTCCTCTGAACACTGAAGCTTTCTTT.

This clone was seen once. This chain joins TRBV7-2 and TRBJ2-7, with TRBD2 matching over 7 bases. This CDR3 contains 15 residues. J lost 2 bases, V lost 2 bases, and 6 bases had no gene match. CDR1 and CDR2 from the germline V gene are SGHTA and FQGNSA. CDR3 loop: CASSLKPSGAYEQYF. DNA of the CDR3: TGTGCCAGCAGCTTAAAGCCTAGCGGTGCCTACGAGCAGTACTTC.

CDR3 loop: CAIGRGGTGNSGNTIYF. The CDR3 region has the DNA TGTGCCATCGGAAGAGGGGGAACAGGAAACTCTGGAAACACCATATATTTT. The J gene is TRBJ1-3, the V gene TRBV10-3; D is possibly TRBD1 (6 bases). Germline V lookup: CDR1 ENHRY, CDR2 SYGVKD. This CDR3 spans 17 amino acids. Trimming cost V 8 bases and J 0 bases, with 20 bases left between them.